This T cell receptor (beta chain) was sequenced in a study of monozygotic twins with inflammatory bowel disease. Using the 5' RACE reads, TCRdb records one entry per CDR3 protein without DNA. The sample totals about 380,000 distinct CDR3 sequences; its top ten clones hold approximately 2.4%. The source is a human donor with ulcerative colitis or Crohn's disease, or a healthy co-twin of an affected twin (not recorded which). The sequencing sample was made of blood.

The CDR3: CASSQVKRFPGGTEAFF. V gene TRBV14 combines with J gene TRBJ1-1. The length of the CDR3 is 17 residues. From germline, CDR1 is SGHDN and CDR2 FVKESK.